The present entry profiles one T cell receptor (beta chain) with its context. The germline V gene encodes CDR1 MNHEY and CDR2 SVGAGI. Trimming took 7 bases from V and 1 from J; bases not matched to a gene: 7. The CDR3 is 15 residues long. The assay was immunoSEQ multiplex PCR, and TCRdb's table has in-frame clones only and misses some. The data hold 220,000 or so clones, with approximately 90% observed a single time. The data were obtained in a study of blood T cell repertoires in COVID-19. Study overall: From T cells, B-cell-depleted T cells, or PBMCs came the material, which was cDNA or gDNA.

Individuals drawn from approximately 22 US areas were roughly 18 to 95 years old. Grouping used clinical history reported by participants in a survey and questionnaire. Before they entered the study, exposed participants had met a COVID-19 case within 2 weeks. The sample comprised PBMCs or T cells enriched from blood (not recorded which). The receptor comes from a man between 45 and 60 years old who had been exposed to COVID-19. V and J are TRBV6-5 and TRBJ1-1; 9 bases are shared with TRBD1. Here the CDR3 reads CASTNRGLGNTEAFF. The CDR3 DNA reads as TGTGCCAGCACCAACAGGGGGCTAGGGAACACTGAAGCTTTCTTT.